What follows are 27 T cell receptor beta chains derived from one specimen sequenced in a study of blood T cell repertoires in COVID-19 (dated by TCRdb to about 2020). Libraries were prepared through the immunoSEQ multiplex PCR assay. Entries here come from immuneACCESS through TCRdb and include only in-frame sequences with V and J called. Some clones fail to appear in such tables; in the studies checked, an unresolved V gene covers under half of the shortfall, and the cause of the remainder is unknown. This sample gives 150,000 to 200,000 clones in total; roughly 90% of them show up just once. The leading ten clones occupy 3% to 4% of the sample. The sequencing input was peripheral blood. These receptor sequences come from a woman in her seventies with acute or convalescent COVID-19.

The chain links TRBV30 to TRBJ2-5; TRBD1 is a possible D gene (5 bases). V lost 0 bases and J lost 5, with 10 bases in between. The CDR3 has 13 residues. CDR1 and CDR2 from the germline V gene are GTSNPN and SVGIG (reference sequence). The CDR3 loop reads CAWSVLAGETQYF. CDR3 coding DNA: TGTGCCTGGAGTGTTTTAGCAGGGGAGACCCAGTACTTC.

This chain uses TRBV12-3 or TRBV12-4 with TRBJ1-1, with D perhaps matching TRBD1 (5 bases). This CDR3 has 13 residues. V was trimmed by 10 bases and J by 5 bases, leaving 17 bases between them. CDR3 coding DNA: TGTGCCACCGACGGAAGGGGATTGACTGAAGCTTTCTTT. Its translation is CATDGRGLTEAFF.

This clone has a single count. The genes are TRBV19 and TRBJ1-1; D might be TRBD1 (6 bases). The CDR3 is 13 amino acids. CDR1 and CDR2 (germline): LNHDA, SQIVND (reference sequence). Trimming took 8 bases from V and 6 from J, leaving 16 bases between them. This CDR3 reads CASGTIPGAEAFF. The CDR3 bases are TGTGCCAGTGGGACCATTCCAGGGGCTGAAGCTTTCTTT.

The CDR3 here is CASDRGLNTEAFF. The CDR3 DNA sequence: TGTGCCTCGGACAGGGGACTGAACACTGAAGCTTTCTTT. The rearrangement joins TRBV5-3 to TRBJ1-1; TRBD1 matches 9 bases. TRBV5-3 is recorded as an ORF, its role being uncertain. The CDR3 sequence is 13 residues long. J gave up 0 bases and V 10 bases, and 4 bases lay outside the gene matches.

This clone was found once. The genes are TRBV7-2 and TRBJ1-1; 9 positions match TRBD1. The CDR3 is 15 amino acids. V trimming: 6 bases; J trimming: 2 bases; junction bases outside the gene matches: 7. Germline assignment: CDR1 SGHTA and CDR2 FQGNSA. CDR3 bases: TGTGCCAGCAGTCGACAGGGGGGCCTAAACACTGAAGCTTTCTTT. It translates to CASSRQGGLNTEAFF.

The DNA for the CDR3 is TGTGCCAGCAGCACCCAGACAGGGGGAAACACCATATATTTT. Encoded protein: CASSTQTGGNTIYF. The genes are TRBV13 and TRBJ1-3, with TRBD1 matching over 7 bases. Germline CDR1 PRHDT, CDR2 FYEKMQ (reference sequence). V was pared by 5 bases and J by 4 bases, with 5 bases of the junction left unmatched. The CDR3 runs to 14 residues.

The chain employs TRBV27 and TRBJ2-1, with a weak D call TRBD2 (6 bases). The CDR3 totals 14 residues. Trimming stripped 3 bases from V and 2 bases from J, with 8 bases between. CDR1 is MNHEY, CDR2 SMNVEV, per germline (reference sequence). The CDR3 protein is CASSLRGPYNEQFF. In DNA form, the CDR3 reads TGTGCCAGCAGTTTGCGGGGACCCTACAATGAGCAGTTCTTC.

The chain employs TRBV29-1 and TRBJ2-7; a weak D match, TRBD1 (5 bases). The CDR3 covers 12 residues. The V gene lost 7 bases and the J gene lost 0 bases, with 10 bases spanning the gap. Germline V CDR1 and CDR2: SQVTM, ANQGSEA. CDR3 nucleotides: TGCAGCGGAGGCCAGGGCTCCTACGAGCAGTACTTC. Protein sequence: CSGGQGSYEQYF.

The DNA of the CDR3 is TGTGCCAGCAGCTTAGGGGGGAAGGGACTTGGCTACACCTTC. Its protein product is CASSLGGKGLGYTF. The rearrangement joins TRBV11-2 to TRBJ1-2; D might be TRBD1 (5 bases). Germline lookup yields CDR1 SGHAT and CDR2 FQNNGV. The CDR3 runs to 14 residues. Trimming stripped 1 base from V and 7 bases from J, with 13 bases between.

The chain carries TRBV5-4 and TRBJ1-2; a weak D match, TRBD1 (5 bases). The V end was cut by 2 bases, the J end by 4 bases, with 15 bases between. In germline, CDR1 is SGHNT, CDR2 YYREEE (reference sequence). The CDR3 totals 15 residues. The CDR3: CASSLEGRVGYGYTF. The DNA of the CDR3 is TGTGCCAGCAGCTTAGAGGGGAGGGTGGGCTATGGCTACACCTTC.

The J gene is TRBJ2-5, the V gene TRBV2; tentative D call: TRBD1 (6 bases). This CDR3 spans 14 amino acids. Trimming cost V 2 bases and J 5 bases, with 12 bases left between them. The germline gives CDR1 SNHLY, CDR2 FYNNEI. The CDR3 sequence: CASSETGLLETQYF. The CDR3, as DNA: TGTGCCAGCAGTGAAACAGGGTTGCTCGAGACCCAGTACTTC.

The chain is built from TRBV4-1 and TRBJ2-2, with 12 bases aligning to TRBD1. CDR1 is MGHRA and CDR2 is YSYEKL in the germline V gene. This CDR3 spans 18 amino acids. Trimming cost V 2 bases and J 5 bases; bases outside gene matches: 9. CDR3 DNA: TGCGCCAGCAGCCAAAGAGGGACAGGGGGCGCCGGAACCGGGGAGCTGTTTTTT. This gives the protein CASSQRGTGGAGTGELFF.

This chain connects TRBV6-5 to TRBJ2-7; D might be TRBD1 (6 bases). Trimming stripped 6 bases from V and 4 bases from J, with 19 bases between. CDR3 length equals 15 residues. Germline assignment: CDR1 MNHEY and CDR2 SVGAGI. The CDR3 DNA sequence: TGTGCCAGCAGCCCGGTGTGGGGGACAAGTTACGAGCAGTACTTC. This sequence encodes CASSPVWGTSYEQYF.

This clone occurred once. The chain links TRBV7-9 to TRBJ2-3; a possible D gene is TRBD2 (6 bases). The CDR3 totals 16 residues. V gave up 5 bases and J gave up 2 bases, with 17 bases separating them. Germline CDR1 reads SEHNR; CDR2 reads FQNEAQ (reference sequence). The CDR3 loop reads CASSLGGSGPTDTQYF. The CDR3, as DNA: TGTGCCAGCAGCCTAGGAGGTAGCGGCCCCACAGATACGCAGTATTTT. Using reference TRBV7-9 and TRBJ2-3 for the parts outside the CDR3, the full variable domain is DTGVSQNPRHKITKRGQNVTFRCDPISEHNRLYWYRQTLGQGPEFLTYFQNEAQLEKSRLLSDRFSAERPKGSFSTLEIQRTEQGDSAMYLCASSLGGSGPTDTQYFGPGTRLTVL.

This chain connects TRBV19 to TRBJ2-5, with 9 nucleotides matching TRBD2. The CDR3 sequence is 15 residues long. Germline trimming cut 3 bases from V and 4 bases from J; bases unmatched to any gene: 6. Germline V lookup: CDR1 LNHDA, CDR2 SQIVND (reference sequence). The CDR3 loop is CASSIGLAGAETQYF. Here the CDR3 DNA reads TGTGCCAGTAGTATCGGCTTAGCGGGAGCAGAGACCCAGTACTTC.

CDR3 sequence (DNA): TGTGCCAGCAGCAACCCAAGCCGGGGGATCAATCAGCCCCAGCATTTT. Its protein is CASSNPSRGINQPQHF. The chain uses TRBV5-8 and TRBJ1-5, with D possibly being TRBD1 (5 bases). V lost 4 bases to trimming and J lost 3 bases, with 17 bases between them. The CDR3 has 16 residues. CDR1 is SGHTS and CDR2 is YDEGEE in the germline V gene.

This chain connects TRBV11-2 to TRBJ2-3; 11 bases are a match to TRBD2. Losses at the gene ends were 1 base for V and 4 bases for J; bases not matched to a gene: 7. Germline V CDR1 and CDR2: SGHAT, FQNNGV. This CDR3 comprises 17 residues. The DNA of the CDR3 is TGTGCCAGCAGCTTAGTTATAGCGGGAGGGGGCGCAGATACGCAGTATTTT. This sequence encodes CASSLVIAGGGADTQYF. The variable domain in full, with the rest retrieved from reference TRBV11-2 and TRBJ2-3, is EAGVAQSPRYKIIEKRQSVAFWCNPISGHATLYWYQQILGQGPKLLIQFQNNGVVDDSQLPKDRFSAERLKGVDSTLKIQPAKLEDSAVYLCASSLVIAGGGADTQYFGPGTRLTVL.

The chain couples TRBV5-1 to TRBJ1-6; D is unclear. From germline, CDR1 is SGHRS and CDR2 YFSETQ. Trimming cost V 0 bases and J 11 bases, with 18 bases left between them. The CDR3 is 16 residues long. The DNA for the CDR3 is TGCGCCAGCAGCTTGGGTGGGTCCTTGAGCGAAACACCCCTCCACTTT. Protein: CASSLGGSLSETPLHF.

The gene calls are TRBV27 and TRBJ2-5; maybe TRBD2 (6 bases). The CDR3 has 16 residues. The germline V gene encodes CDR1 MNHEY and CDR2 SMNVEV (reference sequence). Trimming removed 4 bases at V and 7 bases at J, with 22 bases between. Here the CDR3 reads CASSSLRGSSGGTQYF. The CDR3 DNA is TGTGCCAGCAGTTCTCTCCGGGGGTCCAGCGGCGGGACCCAGTACTTC.

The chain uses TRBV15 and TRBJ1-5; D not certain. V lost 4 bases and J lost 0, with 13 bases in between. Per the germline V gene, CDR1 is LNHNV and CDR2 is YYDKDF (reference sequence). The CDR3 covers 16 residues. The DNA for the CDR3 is TGTGCCACCAGCACAGAGGACTTCTCTAGCAATCAGCCCCAGCATTTT. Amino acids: CATSTEDFSSNQPQHF. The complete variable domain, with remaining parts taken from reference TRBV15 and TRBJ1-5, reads DAMVIQNPRYQVTQFGKPVTLSCSQTLNHNVMYWYQQKSSQAPKLLFHYYDKDFNNEADTPDNFQSRRPNTSFCFLDIRSPGLGDTAMYLCATSTEDFSSNQPQHFGDGTRLSIL.

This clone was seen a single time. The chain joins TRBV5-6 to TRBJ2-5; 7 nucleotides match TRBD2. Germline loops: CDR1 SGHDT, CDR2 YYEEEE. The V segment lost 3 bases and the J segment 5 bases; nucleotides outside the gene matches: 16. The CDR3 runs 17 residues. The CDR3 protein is CASSWGPAGVESETQYF. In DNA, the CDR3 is TGTGCCAGCAGCTGGGGACCGGCGGGAGTTGAGTCTGAGACCCAGTACTTC.

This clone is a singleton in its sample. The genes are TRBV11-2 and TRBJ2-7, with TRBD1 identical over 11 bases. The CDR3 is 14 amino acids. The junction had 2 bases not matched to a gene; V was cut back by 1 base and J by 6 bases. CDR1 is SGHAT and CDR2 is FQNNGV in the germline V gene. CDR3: CASSLAGTGGEQYF. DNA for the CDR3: TGTGCCAGCAGCTTAGCTGGGACAGGGGGCGAGCAGTACTTC.

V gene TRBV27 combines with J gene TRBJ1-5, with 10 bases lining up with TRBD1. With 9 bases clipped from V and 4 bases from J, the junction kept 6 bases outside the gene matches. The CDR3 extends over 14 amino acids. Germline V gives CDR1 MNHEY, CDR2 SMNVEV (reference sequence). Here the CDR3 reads CASKPGQGNQPQHF. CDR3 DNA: TGTGCCAGTAAACCGGGACAGGGGAATCAGCCCCAGCATTTT.

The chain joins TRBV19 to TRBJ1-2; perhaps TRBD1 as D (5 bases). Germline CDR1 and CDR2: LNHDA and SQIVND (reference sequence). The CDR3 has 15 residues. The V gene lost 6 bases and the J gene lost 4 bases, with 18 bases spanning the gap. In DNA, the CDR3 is TGTGCCAGTAGGAGCGTCTTGGGGGGGTCCTATGGCTACACCTTC. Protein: CASRSVLGGSYGYTF.

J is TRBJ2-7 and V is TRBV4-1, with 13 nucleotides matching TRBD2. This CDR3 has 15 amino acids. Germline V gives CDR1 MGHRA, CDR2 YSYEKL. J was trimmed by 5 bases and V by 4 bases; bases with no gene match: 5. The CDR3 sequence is CASSPLTSGRNEQYF. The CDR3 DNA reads TGCGCCAGCAGCCCGTTGACTAGCGGGAGGAACGAGCAGTACTTC.

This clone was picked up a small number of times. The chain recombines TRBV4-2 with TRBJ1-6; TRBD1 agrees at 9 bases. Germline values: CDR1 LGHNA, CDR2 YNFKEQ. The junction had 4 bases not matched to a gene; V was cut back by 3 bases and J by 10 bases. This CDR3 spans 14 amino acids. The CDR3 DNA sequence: TGTGCCAGCAGCCAGGGACAGGGCGCGTCACCCCTCCACTTT. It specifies CASSQGQGASPLHF.

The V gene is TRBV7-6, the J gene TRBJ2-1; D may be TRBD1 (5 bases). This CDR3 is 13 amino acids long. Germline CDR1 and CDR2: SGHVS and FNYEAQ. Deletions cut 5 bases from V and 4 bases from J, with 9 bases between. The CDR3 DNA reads TGTGCCAGCAGCCCTAACAGGTACAATGAGCAGTTCTTC. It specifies CASSPNRYNEQFF. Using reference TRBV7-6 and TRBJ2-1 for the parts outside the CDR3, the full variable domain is GAGVSQSPRYKVTKRGQDVALRCDPISGHVSLYWYRQALGQGPEFLTYFNYEAQQDKSGLPNDRFSAERPEGSISTLTIQRTEQRDSAMYRCASSPNRYNEQFFGPGTRLTVL.